Reported below is one TCR beta chain. Its specificity is not known. These data are taken from a study of CD8+ T cells in alopecia areata. Findings and caveats of the study: Normal skin contains resident alphabeta T cells, and these are also sequenced in scalp samples.

Sequencing used cDNA as its template, made by extracting RNA and reverse transcribing it. Sequencing was performed with immunoSEQ multiplex PCR; in TCRdb, only in-frame clones are kept and a portion is missing. The profile shows 130,000 to 150,000 clones, around 82% of them singletons. Documented treatment: oral pan-JAK inhibitor, 5-10 mg twice daily. The CDR3 has 15 residues. CDR1 is MNHEY and CDR2 is SVGAGI in the germline V gene. The ends were cut back, 2 bases at V and 2 bases at J, with 11 bases in the middle. The chain uses TRBV6-5 and TRBJ2-3, with D tentatively TRBD1 (6 bases). This clonotype was obtained from a human donor with alopecia areata. The material was CD8+ T cells sorted from blood, obtained at week 4, from a patient treated with tofacitinib. Here the CDR3 reads CASSYEAGDTDTQYF. The DNA for the CDR3 is TGTGCCAGCAGTTACGAAGCAGGGGACACAGATACGCAGTATTTT.